This note documents a single TCR beta chain sequence. The CDR3 is made up of 16 amino acids. Trimming took off 3 bases at V and 0 bases at J, with 15 bases between the two ends. From germline, CDR1 is GTSNPN and CDR2 SVGIG (reference sequence). The data are from a study of blood T cell repertoires in COVID-19. Only in-frame clones appear in the TCRdb table, and some are missing; sequencing was by immunoSEQ multiplex PCR. The sample lists a few hundred thousand clones, 80% to 90% occurring once. The sequenced sample was peripheral blood. The chain has TRBV30 and TRBJ1-3; D is possibly TRBD1 (5 bases). The source of this sequence is a woman between 40 and 50 years old with acute or convalescent COVID-19. CDR3 sequence (DNA): TGTGCCTGGAGACCCCTCAGGGCCAACTCTGGAAACACCATATATTTT. Amino acids: CAWRPLRANSGNTIYF.